The 21 T cell receptor beta chains below all came from one sample that was sequenced in a study of blood T cell repertoires in COVID-19 (dated by TCRdb to between 2020 and 2021). The method behind the library was the immunoSEQ multiplex PCR assay. Here the immuneACCESS table is served through TCRdb, limited to in-frame sequences with V and J called. Missing clones are a known gap in these copies; in checked studies unresolved V genes cover under half, and the rest lacks a known reason. This sample comprises approximately 140,000 clones, 88% of them detected only once. The leading ten clones occupy approximately 1.4% of the sample. Sequencing was carried out using peripheral blood. The receptors were sampled from a woman aged 55-70 years with acute or convalescent COVID-19.

CDR3 sequence: CASSFLATGAKQFF. The CDR3 bases are TGTGCCAGCAGCTTCCTAGCTACGGGAGCTAAGCAGTTCTTC. V usage is TRBV5-6 and J usage is TRBJ2-1; a possible D gene is TRBD2 (6 bases). Trimming cost V 2 bases and J 11 bases, with 17 bases left between them. The CDR3 spans 14 residues. CDR1 is SGHDT, CDR2 YYEEEE, per germline. The full variable domain, in which reference TRBV5-6 and TRBJ2-1 provide the parts outside the CDR3, is DAGVTQSPTHLIKTRGQQVTLRCSPKSGHDTVSWYQQALGQGPQFIFQYYEEEERQRGNFPDRFSGHQFPNYSSELNVNALLLGDSALYLCASSFLATGAKQFFGPGTRLTVL.

In DNA form, the CDR3 reads TGTGCCAGCAGCCAAAATCAGGGTAACGCTGAAGCTTTCTTT. Protein: CASSQNQGNAEAFF. V gene TRBV3-1 (or the pseudogene TRBV3-2) combines with J gene TRBJ1-1; perhaps TRBD1 as D (5 bases). Germline V gene sequence: CDR1 LGHDT, CDR2 YNNKEL (reference sequence). The CDR3 is made up of 14 amino acids. V lost 2 bases, J lost 6 bases, and 13 bases lay in between.

This clone is a singleton in its sample. V gene TRBV19 combines with J gene TRBJ2-1; TRBD2 agrees at 12 bases. CDR1 and CDR2 (germline): LNHDA, SQIVND (reference sequence). Trimming took 5 bases from V and 2 from J; bases not matched to a gene: 10. The CDR3 runs 18 residues. CDR3 coding DNA: TGTGCCAGTAGTCAAATCGAGGGACTAGCGGGCGCCTACAATGAGCAGTTCTTC. Translated: CASSQIEGLAGAYNEQFF.

This clone turned up a few times. The V gene is TRBV30, the J gene TRBJ2-7; D possibly corresponds to TRBD1 (6 bases). Per the germline V gene, CDR1 is GTSNPN and CDR2 is SVGIG (reference sequence). The CDR3 length is 12 residues. The ends were cut back, 2 bases at V and 9 bases at J, with 14 bases in the middle. The CDR3 protein is CAWSRGGKVQYF. The CDR3 coding sequence is TGTGCCTGGAGTCGAGGGGGAAAGGTGCAGTACTTC.

This clone has only one observation. This chain connects TRBV5-5 to TRBJ2-5, with D maybe TRBD2 (5 bases). V lost 0 bases and J 0 bases, leaving 12 bases between the germline ends. Germline values: CDR1 SGHKS, CDR2 YYEKEE (reference sequence). The CDR3 is made up of 16 amino acids. CDR3 sequence (DNA): TGTGCCAGCAGCTTGGAAGGGAGCAGCAACCAAGAGACCCAGTACTTC. The encoded protein is CASSLEGSSNQETQYF.

J is TRBJ1-1 and V is TRBV28; D is possibly TRBD1 (6 bases). CDR3 size: 15 residues. Germline CDR1 is MDHEN and CDR2 is SYDVKM. Trimming took 5 bases from V and 6 from J, leaving 19 bases between them. The CDR3 here is CASSPSDSSVAEAFF. The CDR3 coding sequence is TGTGCCAGCAGTCCCTCGGACAGCTCAGTAGCTGAAGCTTTCTTT.

CDR3: CASGTDYGYTF. DNA of the CDR3: TGTGCCAGCGGGACAGACTATGGCTACACCTTC. This chain uses TRBV28 with TRBJ1-2, with 7 bases that match TRBD1. The CDR3 is 11 residues long. CDR1 and CDR2 from the germline V gene are MDHEN and SYDVKM. The V gene end was trimmed by 8 bases and the J gene end by 3 bases; junction bases not matched to a gene: 0.

V gene TRBV5-1 combines with J gene TRBJ1-5; D is perhaps TRBD1 (6 bases). The CDR3 spans 15 residues. Germline V CDR1 and CDR2: SGHRS, YFSETQ. V lost 0 bases and J lost 2, with 9 bases in between. DNA for the CDR3: TGCGCCAGCAGCTTGGACAGGGTAGGCAATCAGCCCCAGCATTTT. It yields the protein CASSLDRVGNQPQHF.

The chain employs TRBV24-1 and TRBJ2-3; D might be TRBD1 (6 bases). Germline CDR1 and CDR2: KGHDR and SFDVKD. CDR3 length: 14 amino acids. V was cut by 4 bases and J by 2 bases, with 9 bases left in between. The CDR3 DNA sequence: TGTGCCACCAGTGACCGGGACATCACAGATACGCAGTATTTT. Its translation is CATSDRDITDTQYF.

This clone was seen once. This chain joins TRBV29-1 and TRBJ2-7; TRBD1 agrees at 7 bases. The V and J ends lost 4 bases and 0 bases, in that order; junction bases with no gene match: 3. Germline CDR1 reads SQVTM; CDR2 reads ANQGSEA. The CDR3 is 13 residues long. The CDR3 loop reads CSVVGGASYEQYF. The DNA for the CDR3 is TGCAGCGTTGTAGGGGGCGCCTCCTACGAGCAGTACTTC.

The J gene is TRBJ2-1, the V gene TRBV19; 11 bases map to TRBD2. V dropped 4 bases and J dropped 10; count of bases not matched to a gene: 6. This CDR3 has 14 amino acids. Germline CDR1 and CDR2: LNHDA and SQIVND (reference sequence). CDR3 in amino acids: CASSKTSGAAEQFF. For the CDR3, the DNA is TGTGCCAGTAGTAAGACTAGCGGGGCGGCCGAGCAGTTCTTC.

The V and J genes are TRBV28 and TRBJ2-3; D unresolved. The V gene lost 6 bases and the J gene lost 0 bases, with 10 bases spanning the gap. This CDR3 contains 14 residues. Germline CDR1 MDHEN, CDR2 SYDVKM. DNA of the CDR3: TGTGCCAGCAGGACCCAGGTTAGCACAGATACGCAGTATTTT. Translating gives CASRTQVSTDTQYF.

This clone was detected only once. The chain couples TRBV5-5 to TRBJ1-2; 9 bases match TRBD1. The germline gives CDR1 SGHKS, CDR2 YYEKEE (reference sequence). J lost 4 bases, V lost 4 bases, and 11 bases had no gene match. CDR3 size: 16 residues. CDR3 nucleotide sequence: TGTGCCAGCAGCGATAAACAGGGGGCGAAGGTCTATGGCTACACCTTC. Its translation: CASSDKQGAKVYGYTF.

This clone is a singleton in its sample. The chain carries TRBV7-9 and TRBJ1-1; weak D call: TRBD1 (5 bases). The CDR3 length is 15 residues. Germline CDR1 and CDR2: SEHNR and FQNEAQ (reference sequence). V lost 5 bases and J lost 0, with 13 bases in between. The CDR3 region is CASSPTVRLNTEAFF. The CDR3, as DNA: TGTGCCAGCAGCCCGACAGTTCGGTTGAACACTGAAGCTTTCTTT.

The V call is TRBV3-1 (or the pseudogene TRBV3-2), the J call TRBJ1-6; TRBD1 matches at 9 bases. Germline assignment: CDR1 LGHDT and CDR2 YNNKEL (reference sequence). The CDR3 totals 15 residues. Germline trimming cut 5 bases from V and 10 bases from J; bases unmatched to any gene: 9. The DNA for the CDR3 is TGTGCCAGCAGCTACACGGGACAGGGTAGATCACCCCTCCACTTT. It is translated as CASSYTGQGRSPLHF.

The chain couples TRBV5-1 to TRBJ2-6; D unresolved. Germline-derived CDR1 and CDR2 are SGHRS and YFSETQ. Between the trimmed V and J ends, which lost 0 bases and 0 bases, there was a span of 10 bases. The CDR3 extends over 17 amino acids. The CDR3 bases are TGCGCCAGCAGCTTGGGAGGCGATAGCTCTGGGGCCAACGTCCTGACTTTC. This codes for CASSLGGDSSGANVLTF. Full variable domain (missing parts from reference TRBV5-1 and TRBJ2-6): KAGVTQTPRYLIKTRGQQVTLSCSPISGHRSVSWYQQTPGQGLQFLFEYFSETQRNKGNFPGRFSGRQFSNSRSEMNVSTLELGDSALYLCASSLGGDSSGANVLTFGAGSRLTVL.

The V and J genes are TRBV4-1 and TRBJ2-5; TRBD2 agrees at 8 bases. This CDR3 has 15 residues. From germline, CDR1 is MGHRA and CDR2 YSYEKL. V lost 5 bases, J lost 5 bases, and 10 bases stayed unmatched. In DNA, the CDR3 is TGCGCCAGCAGCGCACGGGGGGGCCGGGCGGAGACCCAGTACTTC. It encodes CASSARGGRAETQYF.

This clone was seen just once. The chain has TRBV30 and TRBJ1-2; TRBD1 is a possible D gene (6 bases). V shed 1 base and J shed 5 bases, with 17 bases lying between them. Looked up from germline, CDR1 is GTSNPN and CDR2 is SVGIG (reference sequence). CDR3 length: 15 amino acids. CDR3 nucleotides: TGTGCCTGGAGTGAGGCAGGGGAAATTGGATATGGCTACACCTTC. Translating gives CAWSEAGEIGYGYTF.

V is TRBV10-3 and J is TRBJ1-2; D not certain. CDR1 and CDR2 from the germline V gene are ENHRY and SYGVKD. The CDR3 is made up of 18 amino acids. Trimming removed 4 bases from V and 4 bases from J, with 25 bases in between. The CDR3 nucleotides are TGTGCCATCAGTGCCCCTAGAGAGGGTACTTCCGGCTTCTATGGCTACACCTTC. It translates to CAISAPREGTSGFYGYTF.

This chain uses TRBV6-5 with TRBJ1-1; no reliable D call. The CDR3 has 15 residues. V lost 7 bases, J lost 1 base, and 16 bases lay in between. Germline CDR1 reads MNHEY; CDR2 reads SVGAGI. CDR3 amino acids: CASTTGRETNTEAFF. The CDR3 DNA is TGTGCCAGCACCACCGGTCGGGAAACGAACACTGAAGCTTTCTTT.

J is TRBJ1-1 and V is TRBV24-1, with a weak D call TRBD1 (6 bases). The CDR3 runs to 15 residues. Deletions cut 5 bases from V and 3 bases from J, with 15 bases between. CDR1 is KGHDR, CDR2 SFDVKD, per germline. CDR3 nucleotide sequence: TGTGCCACCAGTGGCCCGGGACATTTGGACACTGAAGCTTTCTTT. Translated, it gives CATSGPGHLDTEAFF.